The rows below give T cell receptor beta chains drawn from one sample of a study of cytomegalovirus exposure and HLA in healthy donors. TCRdb's table, derived via immunoSEQ multiplex PCR, lists solely in-frame clones and lacks some. The table records approximately 110,000 clones, roughly 93% of them present only once. The sample comprised PBMCs. The receptors were gathered from a woman under 30 in good health and CMV-seronegative. CDR3s include the opening cysteine and the closing phenylalanine or tryptophan. D genes are given only for firm matches. For some rows the clone size is stated as once, few or many, or as a class when expanded; others skip it.

clone size,V gene,D gene,J gene,CDR3 protein,CDR3 DNA
-,TRBV7-2,TRBD2,TRBJ2-2,CASSLNSPAGGTGELFF,TGTGCCAGCAGCTTGAACTCCCCTGCGGGGGGCACCGGGGAGCTGTTTTTT
once,TRBV10-2,-,TRBJ1-4,CASSESLRGTEKLFF,TGCGCCAGCAGTGAGTCTCTCAGGGGTACTGAAAAACTGTTTTTT
-,TRBV28,TRBD1,TRBJ1-1,CASSTGGDRTEAFF,TGTGCCAGCTCCACAGGGGGCGACCGCACTGAAGCTTTCTTT
-,TRBV6-1,-,TRBJ1-1,CASRATGRTEAFF,TGTGCCAGCAGAGCTACAGGGAGAACTGAAGCTTTCTTT
-,TRBV28,-,TRBJ2-7,CASSPIGISTYEQYF,TGTGCCAGCAGCCCTATCGGGATTTCTACCTACGAGCAGTACTTC
once,TRBV7-2,-,TRBJ1-2,CASSLSRVDYGYTF,TGTGCCAGCAGCTTATCCAGGGTTGACTATGGCTACACCTTC
once,TRBV6-5,-,TRBJ1-1,CATYGLSNTEAFF,TGTGCCACCTATGGACTCTCGAACACTGAAGCTTTCTTT
-,TRBV2,-,TRBJ1-5,CASSEVGLQPQHF,TGTGCCAGCAGTGAAGTGGGGCTGCAGCCCCAGCATTTT
few,TRBV27,-,TRBJ1-2,CASSLGQPAYGYTF,TGTGCCAGCAGTTTGGGGCAGCCGGCCTATGGCTACACCTTC
-,TRBV2,TRBD1,TRBJ2-1,CASTGTGERNEQFF,TGTGCCAGCACCGGGACAGGGGAGCGAAATGAGCAGTTCTTC
few,TRBV28,TRBD2,TRBJ2-3,CASSPLDGGGPPDSSTDTQYF,TGTGCCAGCAGTCCTCTCGACGGCGGGGGGCCGCCCGATTCTAGCACAGATACGCAGTATTTT
-,TRBV7-6,TRBD2,TRBJ2-5,CASSSREGETQYF,TGTGCCAGCAGCTCGAGGGAGGGCGAGACCCAGTACTTC
-,TRBV14,-,TRBJ2-1,CASSRTNYNEQFF,TGTGCCAGCAGCCGGACTAACTACAATGAGCAGTTCTTC
-,TRBV29-1,-,TRBJ2-7,CSALLNSEQYF,TGCAGCGCCCTACTGAACAGCGAGCAGTACTTC
-,TRBV11-2,-,TRBJ1-4,CASSPLAGESWEKLFF,TGTGCCAGCAGCCCCTTGGCAGGGGAGTCCTGGGAAAAACTGTTTTTT
-,TRBV5-4,-,TRBJ2-4,CASSLRDLDIQYF,TGTGCCAGCAGCTTGCGGGATCTGGACATTCAGTACTTC
-,TRBV28,-,TRBJ2-1,CASSLAGYSYNEQFF,TGTGCCAGCAGTTTGGCGGGTTATAGCTACAATGAGCAGTTCTTC
-,TRBV19,-,TRBJ2-1,CASSIVSGHNEQFF,TGTGCCAGTAGTATAGTGAGCGGCCACAATGAGCAGTTCTTC
-,TRBV10-3,TRBD1,TRBJ1-1,CAIRDGTGGMNTEAFF,TGTGCCATCAGAGACGGGACAGGGGGCATGAACACTGAAGCTTTCTTT
once,TRBV6-1,-,TRBJ1-1,CASSEQGWLNTEAFF,TGTGCCAGCAGTGAACAGGGATGGTTGAACACTGAAGCTTTCTTT
-,TRBV4-2,TRBD1,TRBJ2-7,CASSQGTGTAYEQYF,TGTGCCAGCAGCCAAGGGACCGGGACAGCCTACGAGCAGTACTTC
-,TRBV13,-,TRBJ2-1,CASSHRQGAHEQFF,TGTGCCAGCAGCCACCGCCAGGGCGCCCATGAGCAGTTCTTC
-,TRBV28,-,TRBJ2-4,CASGRGGMRDIQYF,TGTGCCAGCGGAAGGGGGGGAATGAGGGACATTCAGTACTTC
-,TRBV6-5,TRBD1,TRBJ1-4,CASRSGQTNEKLFF,TGTGCCAGCAGATCGGGACAGACTAATGAAAAACTGTTTTTT
-,TRBV28,TRBD1,TRBJ1-6,CASTMTGVNSPLHF,TGTGCCAGCACCATGACAGGGGTCAATTCACCCCTCCACTTT
many,TRBV6-1,TRBD1,TRBJ1-1,CASSGAGTANTEAFF,TGTGCCAGCAGTGGCGCCGGGACAGCAAACACTGAAGCTTTCTTT
once,TRBV27,TRBD1,TRBJ2-5,CASSSTGGRETQYF,TGTGCCAGCAGTTCCACAGGGGGCCGGGAGACCCAGTACTTC
-,TRBV5-4,-,TRBJ1-3,CASSPIGGNPLSGNTIYF,TGTGCCAGCAGCCCAATTGGGGGGAATCCCCTCTCTGGAAACACCATATATTTT
-,TRBV19,-,TRBJ2-7,CASSISASFYEQYF,TGTGCCAGTAGTATCTCGGCTAGCTTCTACGAGCAGTACTTC
-,TRBV30,TRBD1,TRBJ2-6,CAWSVDRVPGANVLTF,TGTGCCTGGAGTGTCGACAGGGTTCCTGGGGCCAACGTCCTGACTTTC
-,TRBV5-1,-,TRBJ1-4,CASSPGHANEKLFF,TGCGCCAGCAGCCCGGGACACGCAAATGAAAAACTGTTTTTT
-,TRBV5-1,TRBD2,TRBJ2-5,CASSATSGGETQYF,TGCGCCAGCAGCGCGACTAGCGGGGGAGAGACCCAGTACTTC
-,TRBV4-1,TRBD2,TRBJ2-1,CASSGRASGGYNEQFF,TGCGCCAGCAGCGGGCGGGCTAGCGGGGGATACAATGAGCAGTTCTTC
-,TRBV2,-,TRBJ1-1,CASSDLGSTEAFF,TGTGCCAGCAGTGATTTGGGGAGCACTGAAGCTTTCTTT
once,TRBV30,-,TRBJ1-5,CAWSGTGNQPQHF,TGTGCCTGGAGTGGGACAGGCAATCAGCCCCAGCATTTT
-,TRBV6-6,-,TRBJ2-4,CASSPGALAKNIQYF,TGTGCCAGCAGTCCGGGTGCACTAGCCAAAAACATTCAGTACTTC
-,TRBV9,TRBD2,TRBJ2-7,CASSVEGSGGLKQYF,TGTGCCAGCAGCGTAGAAGGTAGCGGGGGTTTAAAGCAGTACTTC
-,TRBV4-2,TRBD1,TRBJ1-1,CASSQLQGEDTEAFF,TGTGCCAGCAGCCAATTACAGGGGGAGGACACTGAAGCTTTCTTT
-,TRBV6-5,-,TRBJ2-5,CASSYDRRETQYF,TGTGCCAGCAGTTACGACAGGAGAGAGACCCAGTACTTC
-,TRBV9,TRBD1,TRBJ1-1,CASSAHQGALHTEAFF,TGTGCCAGCAGCGCCCACCAGGGGGCCTTACACACTGAAGCTTTCTTT